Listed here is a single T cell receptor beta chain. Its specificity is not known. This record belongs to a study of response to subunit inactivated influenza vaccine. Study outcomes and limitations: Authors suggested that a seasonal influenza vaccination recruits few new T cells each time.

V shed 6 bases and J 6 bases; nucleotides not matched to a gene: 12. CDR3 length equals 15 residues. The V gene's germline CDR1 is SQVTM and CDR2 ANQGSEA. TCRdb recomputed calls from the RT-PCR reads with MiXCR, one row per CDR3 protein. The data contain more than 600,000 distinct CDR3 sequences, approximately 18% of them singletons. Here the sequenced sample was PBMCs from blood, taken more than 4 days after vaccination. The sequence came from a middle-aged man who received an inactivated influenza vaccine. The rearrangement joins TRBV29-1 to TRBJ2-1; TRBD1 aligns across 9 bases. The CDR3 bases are TGCAGCGTGGGAGGGGTTGGGACAGGGAGCAATGAGCAGTTCTTC. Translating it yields CSVGGVGTGSNEQFF.